Presented here are 4 T cell receptor beta chains from one specimen sequenced in a study of shared clonotypes between healthy human individuals. Some clones are missing from TCRdb's copy, which holds only in-frame ones; the method was immunoSEQ multiplex PCR. The data hold approximately 1,000,000 clones, with about 80% observed a single time. Input material: memory CD4+ T cells from PBMCs. Subset reported: CD45RA-negative fraction. The receptors were gathered from a man younger than 35 in good health. Some clones in this sample may be carry-over from other donors' samples.

J is TRBJ1-5 and V is TRBV21-1. TRBV21-1 is marked as a pseudogene. The CDR3 loop spans 18 amino acids. The CDR3 is CASSRAGPSHYSNQPQHF. The CDR3 region has the DNA TGTGCCAGCAGCCGGGCGGGACCGTCTCATTATAGCAATCAGCCCCAGCATTTT.

In DNA, the CDR3 is TGTGCCAGCAGCCCGGGACTAGCGGGAGACCAAGAGACCCAGTACTTC. Translated: CASSPGLAGDQETQYF. The chain couples TRBV7-9 to TRBJ2-5, with 14 bases lining up with TRBD2. V was clipped by 5 bases and J by 0 bases; unmatched bases: 2. Germline lookup yields CDR1 SEHNR and CDR2 FQNEAQ (reference sequence). The CDR3 spans 16 residues.

On this clone: The sample contains more than one DNA sequence encoding this CDR3. The J gene is TRBJ2-3, the V gene TRBV4-2; maybe TRBD2 (5 bases). Germline CDR1 reads LGHNA; CDR2 reads YNFKEQ. V lost 3 bases and J 1 base, leaving 17 bases between the germline ends. CDR3 length: 17 amino acids. The DNA of the CDR3 is TGTGCCAGCAGCCAGGGCCTAGCAGGAGAAGGCACAGATACGCAGTATTTT. Translated, it gives CASSQGLAGEGTDTQYF.

This chain uses TRBV5-4 with TRBJ2-7, with 7 bases that match TRBD2. Trimming at V came to 1 base and at J to 9 bases, leaving 10 bases not matched to a gene. Germline assignment: CDR1 SGHNT and CDR2 YYREEE (reference sequence). The CDR3 extends over 14 amino acids. The CDR3 is CASSLRQGLRVQYF. DNA for the CDR3: TGTGCCAGCAGCTTGAGGCAGGGACTACGAGTGCAGTACTTC.